This entry describes one T cell receptor beta chain. Its antigen is not known. At the DNA level, this CDR3 is encoded by other sequences in the same sample as well. This sample stems from a study of shared clonotypes between healthy human individuals. The study ran the assay at deep level. Here immunoSEQ multiplex PCR was the method, and the copy in TCRdb shows in-frame clones only, minus some. The table includes about 2.4 million clones, approximately 94% detected once. Findings and caveats of the study: Since donors were few, the genetic and exposure-history diversity represented was limited. Exclusively blood specimens were collected; tissue repertoires likely differ.

The V gene end was trimmed by 5 bases and the J gene end by 1 base; junction bases not matched to a gene: 3. Germline assignment: CDR1 SGHTA and CDR2 FQGTGA. This CDR3 region has 14 residues. The receptor was derived from a man aged 18-30 years in good health. Some clones in this sample may be carry-over from other donors' samples. The sample was naive CD4+ T cells from PBMCs. Documented subset: CD45RA+ positively selected. The J gene is TRBJ2-3, the V gene TRBV7-3; 7 bases match TRBD1. As DNA, the CDR3 is TGTGCCAGCAGCCTCCAGGGGGGCACAGATACGCAGTATTTT. It encodes CASSLQGGTDTQYF.